Listed below are T cell receptor beta chains from one sample, sequenced in a study of cytomegalovirus exposure and HLA in healthy donors. The repertoire was sequenced with immunoSEQ multiplex PCR; TCRdb's copy has only in-frame clones and lacks some. The sample consists of about 82,000 clones, 85% to 95% of them appearing once. Sequencing was performed on PBMCs. These receptor sequences come from a man aged 18 to 35 in good health and CMV-seronegative. The conserved cysteine and the conserved F or W are not part of the CDR3 here.

11 TRBJ2-7 TRBV2 ATEGGSSREQY
13 TRBJ1-3 TRBV30 AWKGQPSSGNTIY
14 TRBJ1-2 TRBV7-2 ASSLATLSGDYGYT
13 TRBJ2-2 TRBV30 AWSRRGANTGELF
13 TRBJ2-7 TRBV9 ASSVGTGSTYEQY
11 TRBJ1-1 TRBV27 ASSLAGNTEAF
11 TRBJ1-2 TRBV5-4 ASSQDSNYGYT
14 TRBJ1-2 TRBV6-5 ASSYSGTGAVYGYT
11 TRBJ2-2 TRBV15 ATSGGATGELF
11 TRBJ1-1 TRBV6-6 ASPSGENTEAF
13 TRBJ2-7 TRBV5-6 ASSSLAGAPYEQY
13 TRBJ2-7 TRBV4-3 ASSQDWTGTYEQY
12 TRBJ1-2 TRBV7-6 ASSLGQFDYGYT
13 TRBJ1-2 TRBV11-2 ASSPLTDSHYGYT
15 TRBJ1-5 TRBV7-3 ASRSGEPSRSNQPQH
16 TRBJ2-6 TRBV5-6 ASSLPGQLSSGANVLT
13 TRBJ2-7 TRBV5-4 ASSPQGAHLDEQY
11 TRBJ1-1 TRBV2 ASSDRGNTEAF
13 TRBJ2-7 TRBV4-1 ASSQAGQGAIEQY
10 TRBJ1-1 TRBV2 ASSEGGAEAF
12 TRBJ2-7 TRBV5-1 ASSSQGKTYEQY
14 TRBJ1-2 TRBV27 ASTPRQGVGSHGYT
15 TRBJ2-2 TRBV7-9 ASSSERGLENGGELF
11 TRBJ2-7 TRBV29-1 SVKIAGPYEQY
11 TRBJ1-2 TRBV19 ASSMGANYGYT
13 TRBJ1-2 TRBV7-8 ASSLDDRDSYGYT
13 TRBJ1-5 TRBV2 ASSENIRGIEPQH
14 TRBJ2-5 TRBV15 ATSRFRTGGSETQY
10 TRBJ2-1 TRBV9 ASSADSGGQF
9 TRBJ1-1 TRBV6-1 ATDRGTEAF
12 TRBJ1-5 TRBV19 ASSPQVGNQPQH
13 TRBJ1-2 TRBV7-3 ASSPGRGMNYGYT
10 TRBJ2-1 TRBV7-9 ASSEGGYSWF
12 TRBJ2-2 TRBV5-6 ASSLPGYTGELF
13 TRBJ2-7 TRBV6-1 ASSSRGMNGYEQY
14 TRBJ2-3 TRBV23-1 ASSQSPGTGTDTQY
12 TRBJ2-3 TRBV14 ASSHREIADTQY
14 TRBJ2-7 TRBV9 ASSVGGQGGFYEQY
14 TRBJ1-6 TRBV6-1 ASSAPGDSYNSPLH
13 TRBJ1-3 TRBV10-3 AISGRGRSGNTIY
13 TRBJ2-5 TRBV11-2 ASSLDGLGRGGQY
17 TRBJ2-3 TRBV7-9 ASTTQGDRKTSSTDTQY
13 TRBJ2-6 TRBV27 ASCDSSSGANVLT
12 TRBJ1-6 TRBV11-2 ASSPGTHYSPLH
11 TRBJ2-5 TRBV27 ASRLAGQETQY
13 TRBJ1-1 TRBV7-9 ASSFTGTGDLEAF
19 TRBJ1-1 TRBV5-1 ASSLPVVGRQGAIRWTEAF
13 TRBJ2-7 TRBV6-1 ASSEAAGSSYEQY
12 TRBJ2-3 TRBV11-2 ASSLRQGTDTQY
13 TRBJ2-3 TRBV6-5 ASSYKGMGTDTQY
11 TRBJ2-7 TRBV5-1 ASSPGTAYEQY
10 TRBJ1-2 TRBV30 AWTRDNYGYT